The rows below give T cell receptor beta chains drawn from one sample of a study of T cells in Graves' hyperthyroidism and ophthalmopathy. Via MiXCR, TCRdb re-called the multiplex PCR reads, giving one row per CDR3 protein. The table records about 350,000 distinct CDR3 sequences, approximately 17% of them present only once. The sequenced sample was blood. Receptors were obtained from a woman aged 30 to 39 with Graves' hyperthyroidism that later progressed to Graves' ophthalmopathy. CDR3s leave out the opening cysteine and the closing phenylalanine or tryptophan. A D gene is named only where the DNA matches it firmly.

d_call	cdr3_length	v_call	j_call	cdr3_aa
-	13	TRBV12-3/TRBV12-4	TRBJ1-5	ASSFIGEGVQPQH
-	16	TRBV28	TRBJ1-6	ASSSPGLASSYNSPLH
TRBD2	13	TRBV12-3/TRBV12-4	TRBJ2-1	ASLTGTSGRSEQF
TRBD2	15	TRBV4-2	TRBJ2-1	ASSQRTSGGTDNEQF
TRBD2	13	TRBV20-1	TRBJ2-5	SARVGAGGWETQY
-	13	TRBV25-1	TRBJ1-4	ASSELGTLNEKLF
-	13	TRBV2	TRBJ1-4	ASSESQLRNEKLF
TRBD1	14	TRBV4-1	TRBJ2-7	ASSPLPGQGPYEQY
-	12	TRBV11-2	TRBJ1-1	ASSYLGGNTEAF
TRBD2	16	TRBV11-3	TRBJ2-5	ASSLSTSGRFFQETQY
TRBD2	12	TRBV7-9	TRBJ2-2	ASSGAGGAGELF
TRBD2	12	TRBV20-1	TRBJ2-7	SARSGTSGYEQY
-	12	TRBV10-2	TRBJ1-6	ASRQPSYNSPLH
-	11	TRBV28	TRBJ2-1	ASRGPYRNEQF
TRBD2	14	TRBV7-9	TRBJ2-1	ASSRAGREGHDEQF
-	12	TRBV30	TRBJ2-7	AWDGAENSYEQY
-	12	TRBV11-2	TRBJ2-7	ASSLVPIGYEQY
-	14	TRBV2	TRBJ2-3	ASSEALRVGTDTQY
-	10	TRBV28	TRBJ2-7	ASSLDHYEQY
-	12	TRBV7-9	TRBJ1-3	ASSSPGDGNTIY
-	12	TRBV7-9	TRBJ2-5	ASSSGLSVETQY
TRBD1	13	TRBV19	TRBJ2-7	ASSQSDRDFYEQY
-	16	TRBV20-1	TRBJ1-2	SAPSKAAPRRFNYGYT
TRBD1	14	TRBV28	TRBJ1-2	ASSKKPGQGNYGYT
TRBD2	14	TRBV27	TRBJ2-3	ASSLSSGTFTDTQY
-	13	TRBV5-5	TRBJ1-5	ASSLDRGGNQPQH
TRBD2	15	TRBV9	TRBJ2-1	ASSVVSGGAFGDEQF
TRBD1	13	TRBV19	TRBJ1-4	ASTTPGQPNEKLF
-	14	TRBV28	TRBJ1-5	ASTPLGASSNQPQH
-	11	TRBV10-3	TRBJ1-2	ASWGGFGYGYT
TRBD2	14	TRBV20-1	TRBJ2-1	SARVSPSGGLNEQF
-	13	TRBV2	TRBJ2-3	ASRIDPGGTDTQY
-	13	TRBV2	TRBJ1-4	ASREGGYDTEKLF
TRBD2	11	TRBV11-2	TRBJ2-7	ATSSGTTYEQY
TRBD2	19	TRBV7-2	TRBJ2-4	VSSSSPGLAGGLVAKNIQY
TRBD2	16	TRBV10-3	TRBJ2-6	ASLAGAFQSSGANVLT
-	12	TRBV28	TRBJ2-7	ASSPGEGNYEQY
-	15	TRBV25-1	TRBJ2-5	ASSNGVRVMTQETQY
-	11	TRBV3-1	TRBJ2-7	ASSQGGGYEQY
-	10	TRBV7-8	TRBJ1-1	ASSSRLTEAF
-	13	TRBV30	TRBJ1-1	AWNAFRKRNTEAF
-	12	TRBV15	TRBJ1-1	ATSRAGVNTEAF
-	14	TRBV4-1	TRBJ1-6	ASSQDLLRRNSPLH
TRBD2	16	TRBV3-1	TRBJ2-2	ASSQRRGVARVTGELF
TRBD1	14	TRBV15	TRBJ2-7	ATSSPRTGGSYEQY
TRBD1	14	TRBV20-1	TRBJ2-1	SARGTGTSSYNEQF
-	11	TRBV5-1	TRBJ2-5	ASREGGQETQY